This TCR beta chain was found in a study of blood T cell repertoires in COVID-19. Profiled with immunoSEQ multiplex PCR; TCRdb holds only in-frame clones, not every one. The table has about 250,000 clones, roughly four fifths seen once. Germline CDR1 MNHEY, CDR2 SVGEGT. J was trimmed by 5 bases and V by 5 bases; bases with no gene match: 4. The CDR3 has 14 amino acids. The rearrangement joins TRBV6-2 or TRBV6-3 to TRBJ1-2; 11 nucleotides agree with TRBD1. Sequences were obtained from peripheral blood. The sequence came from a woman aged 70-85 years with acute or convalescent COVID-19. This CDR3 reads CASSRGQGEYGYTF. CDR3 DNA: TGTGCCAGCAGTCGGGGACAGGGGGAATATGGCTACACCTTC.